The source of this TCR beta chain is a study of T cells in Graves' hyperthyroidism and ophthalmopathy. At the level of the study: Peripheral blood collection took place at initial diagnosis, before any treatment. Whole-study results and caveats: Model-based prediction identified ophthalmopathy a median 6.5 months prior to its onset.

RNA transcripts gave rise to amplified TCR beta CDR3 regions. HTBI primers were used for first-round RT-PCR of the TCR CDR3. TCRdb itself ran the multiplex PCR reads through MiXCR, one entry per CDR3 protein. The sample contains some 400,000 distinct CDR3 sequences, approximately 12% of which appear only once. The PBMCs had their origin in less than 13 ml of fresh peripheral blood. A note on this clonotype: The antigen is undetermined.

V shed 3 bases and J shed 0 bases, with 10 bases lying between them. Germline CDR1 is SGHRS and CDR2 is YFSETQ. The CDR3 runs to 16 residues. The source is a man aged 30 to 45 with Graves' hyperthyroidism that later progressed to Graves' ophthalmopathy. Material: blood. This sequence joins TRBV5-1 and TRBJ2-6; TRBD2 might be the D (5 bases). The CDR3 DNA reads TGCGCCAGCAGCTACGGACTGAACTCTGGGGCCAACGTCCTGACTTTC. Residues: CASSYGLNSGANVLTF.